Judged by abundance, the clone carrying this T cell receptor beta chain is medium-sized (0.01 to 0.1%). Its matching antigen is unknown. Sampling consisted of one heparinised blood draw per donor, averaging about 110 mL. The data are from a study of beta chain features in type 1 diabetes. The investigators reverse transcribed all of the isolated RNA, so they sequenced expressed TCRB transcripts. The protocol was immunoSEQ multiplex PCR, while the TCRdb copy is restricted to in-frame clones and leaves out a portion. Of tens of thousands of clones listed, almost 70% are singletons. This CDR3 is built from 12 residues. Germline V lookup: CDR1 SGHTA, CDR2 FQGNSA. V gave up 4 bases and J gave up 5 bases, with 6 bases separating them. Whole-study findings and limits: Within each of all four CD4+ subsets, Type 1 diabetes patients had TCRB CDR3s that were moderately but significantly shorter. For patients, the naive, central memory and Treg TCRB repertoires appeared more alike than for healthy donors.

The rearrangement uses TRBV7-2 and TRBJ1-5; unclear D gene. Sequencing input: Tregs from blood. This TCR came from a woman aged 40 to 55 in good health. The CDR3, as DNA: TGTGCCAGCAGCTATCGGGATCAGCCCCAGCATTTT. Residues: CASSYRDQPQHF. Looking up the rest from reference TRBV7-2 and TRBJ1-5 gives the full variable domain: GAGVSQSPSNKVTEKGKDVELRCDPISGHTALYWYRQSLGQGLEFLIYFQGNSAPDKSGLPSDRFSAERTGGSVSTLTIQRTQQEDSAVYLCASSYRDQPQHFGDGTRLSIL.